This T cell receptor beta chain was identified in a study of response to subunit inactivated influenza vaccine. TCRdb passed the RT-PCR reads through MiXCR, listing each CDR3 protein once. The top ten hold approximately 10% of the sample, which has fewer than 800,000 distinct CDR3 sequences, around 14% seen once. The CDR3 is 13 residues long. Per the germline V gene, CDR1 is LNHDA and CDR2 is SQIVND (reference sequence). The V and J ends lost 5 bases and 9 bases respectively, with 11 bases between them. The chain carries TRBV19 and TRBJ1-6; no clear D gene. The sample was PBMCs from blood, taken about 12 days after vaccination. The receptor comes from a man in his fifties or sixties who received an inactivated influenza vaccine. The CDR3, as DNA: TGTGCCAGTAGTGCCTCCCGTGGTTCACCCCTCCACTTT. Encoded protein: CASSASRGSPLHF.